One T cell receptor beta chain is described in this entry. The sample is drawn from a study of blood T cell repertoires in COVID-19. About the research overall: Samples taken during acute and convalescent COVID-19 were collected in the United States, Italy and Spain. T cells, B-cell-depleted T cells, or PBMCs supplied cDNA or gDNA.

Repertoires were generated with immunoSEQ multiplex PCR, while TCRdb's copy carries only in-frame clones and drops some. The sample has some 170,000 clones, 65% to 80% seen once. V was shortened by 7 bases and J by 7 bases, with 15 bases between the two germline ends. The CDR3 spans 14 residues. The germline gives CDR1 SGHDT, CDR2 YYEEEE. The chain recombines TRBV5-6 with TRBJ1-6; TRBD1 might be the D (6 bases). Sample: peripheral blood. This sequence originates from a man in his sixties with acute or convalescent COVID-19. The CDR3 region has the DNA TGTGCCAGCTGGAAGGACAGAGCGAATTCACCCCTCCACTTT. Translation: CASWKDRANSPLHF.